The 10 T cell receptor beta chains given below trace back to one sample, sequenced in a study of shared T cell receptors in the human thymus. Data came from immunoSEQ multiplex PCR; TCRdb stores just in-frame clones and leaves some out. Of 700,000 to 750,000 clones in the sample, over 75% were seen once. These records were also assigned to another study, of human thymus T cells.

Source material: thymocytes. These receptors were collected from a girl under three years old with a congenital heart defect.

The V and J genes are TRBV9 and TRBJ1-2; D is unresolved. Germline assignment: CDR1 SGDLS and CDR2 YYNGEE. V was pared by 5 bases and J by 8 bases, with 13 bases between. The CDR3 has 12 residues. CDR3 nucleotides: TGTGCCAGCAGACGAGGCGGGTACGGCTACACCTTC. It specifies CASRRGGYGYTF.

The V gene is TRBV27, the J gene TRBJ2-7, with D hard to call. The V gene lost 6 bases and the J gene lost 0 bases, with 12 bases spanning the gap. Germline lookup yields CDR1 MNHEY and CDR2 SMNVEV (reference sequence). This CDR3 spans 14 amino acids. The CDR3 bases are TGTGCCAGCAGCGCGAGAGGCGGCTCCTACGAGCAGTACTTC. Residues: CASSARGGSYEQYF.

This chain links TRBV5-5 with TRBJ1-2; the match to TRBD1 covers 7 bases. The germline V gene encodes CDR1 SGHKS and CDR2 YYEKEE (reference sequence). The junction had 8 bases not matched to a gene; V was cut back by 4 bases and J by 8 bases. The CDR3 has 13 amino acids. The CDR3 loop is CASSHPRGEGYTF. CDR3 bases: TGTGCCAGCAGCCACCCCAGGGGGGAAGGCTACACCTTC.

This chain joins TRBV4-1 and TRBJ1-5; D perhaps matches TRBD1 (6 bases). CDR3 size: 15 residues. Germline V lookup: CDR1 MGHRA, CDR2 YSYEKL. The V end was cut by 1 base, the J end by 6 bases, with 13 bases between. The CDR3 nucleotides are TGCGCCAGCAGCCAAGGGGGGCAGGGCGTTCAGCCCCAGCATTTT. It encodes CASSQGGQGVQPQHF.

This clone was seen just once. The chain combines TRBV27 with TRBJ2-7; 9 positions match TRBD1. V was pared by 4 bases and J by 6 bases, with 25 bases of the junction left unmatched. The CDR3 contains 20 residues. The V gene's germline CDR1 is MNHEY and CDR2 SMNVEV (reference sequence). The CDR3 protein is CASSSPFRDREGRSSGEQYF. The CDR3 DNA is TGTGCCAGCAGTTCCCCATTCCGGGACAGGGAGGGTAGGAGTAGTGGCGAGCAGTACTTC.

V and J are TRBV6-6 and TRBJ1-2, with 8 bases lining up with TRBD1. V was clipped by 4 bases and J by 4 bases; unmatched bases: 8. The V gene's germline CDR1 is MNHNY and CDR2 SVGAGI (reference sequence). CDR3 length: 15 residues. The CDR3 sequence: CASSSSRGQVYGYTF. DNA of the CDR3: TGTGCCAGCAGTTCCTCCAGGGGGCAGGTCTATGGCTACACCTTC.

The CDR3 sequence is CASRPNRGNNSPLHF. In DNA form, the CDR3 reads TGTGCCAGTAGACCCAACAGGGGCAATAATTCACCCCTCCACTTT. The chain couples TRBV19 to TRBJ1-6; 7 bases agree with TRBD1. The CDR3 covers 15 residues. Per the germline V gene, CDR1 is LNHDA and CDR2 is SQIVND (reference sequence). The V gene end was trimmed by 6 bases and the J gene end by 5 bases; junction bases not matched to a gene: 7.

The rearrangement uses TRBV7-9 and TRBJ2-7, with a tentative D call TRBD1 (7 bases). The CDR3 has 17 amino acids. The V and J ends lost 4 bases and 0 bases respectively, with 19 bases between them. Germline V CDR1 and CDR2: SEHNR, FQNEAQ (reference sequence). CDR3 sequence (DNA): TGTGCCAGCAGCTCGGTTAGCTGGGGGGACAGCTCCTACGAGCAGTACTTC. This sequence encodes CASSSVSWGDSSYEQYF.

J is TRBJ1-5 and V is TRBV19; weak D call: TRBD1 (5 bases). Germline-derived CDR1 and CDR2 are LNHDA and SQIVND (reference sequence). This CDR3 comprises 14 residues. V dropped 9 bases and J dropped 3 bases, with 15 bases sitting between them. For the CDR3, the DNA is TGTGCCAGCAGGGCCGAGAGTTACAATCAGCCCCAGCATTTT. Protein: CASRAESYNQPQHF.

The J gene is TRBJ1-3, the V gene TRBV5-8; 8 positions agree with TRBD1. There are 19 residues in the CDR3. The V gene end was trimmed by 0 bases and the J gene end by 0 bases; junction bases not matched to a gene: 11. Germline CDR1 and CDR2: SGHTS and YDEGEE. The DNA of the CDR3 is TGTGCCAGCAGCTTGGGGACAGGGCCGATTACCTTCTCTGGAAACACCATATATTTT. It encodes CASSLGTGPITFSGNTIYF.